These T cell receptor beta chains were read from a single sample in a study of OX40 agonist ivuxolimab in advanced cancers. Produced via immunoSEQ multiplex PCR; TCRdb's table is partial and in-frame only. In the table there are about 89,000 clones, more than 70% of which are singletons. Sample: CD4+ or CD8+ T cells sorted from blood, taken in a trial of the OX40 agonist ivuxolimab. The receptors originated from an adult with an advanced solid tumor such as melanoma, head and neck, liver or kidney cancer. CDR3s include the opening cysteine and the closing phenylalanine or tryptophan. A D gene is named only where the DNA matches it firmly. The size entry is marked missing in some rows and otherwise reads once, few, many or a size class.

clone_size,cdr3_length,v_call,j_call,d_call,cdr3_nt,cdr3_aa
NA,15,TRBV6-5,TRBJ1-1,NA,TGTGCCAGCACCCGAGGTGGGGGGATGAACACTGAAGCTTTCTTT,CASTRGGGMNTEAFF
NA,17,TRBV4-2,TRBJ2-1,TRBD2,TGTGCCAGCAGCCAAGAGTCGGCGGGGGGCGGGAACAATGAGCAGTTCTTC,CASSQESAGGGNNEQFF
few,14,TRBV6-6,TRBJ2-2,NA,TGTGCCAGCAGTATTAGCGGCGGCACCGGGGAGCTGTTTTTT,CASSISGGTGELFF
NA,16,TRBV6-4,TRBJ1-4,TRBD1,TGTGCCAGCAGTCCGGGACAGGGGGCAAAAAATGAAAAACTGTTTTTT,CASSPGQGAKNEKLFF
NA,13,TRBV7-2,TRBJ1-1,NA,TGTGCCAGCAGGTACAGGGTAGGGACTGAAGCTTTCTTT,CASRYRVGTEAFF
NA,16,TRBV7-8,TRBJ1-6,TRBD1,TGTGCCAGCAGCTTAAGAGGACAGGGCGGTAATTCACCCCTCCACTTT,CASSLRGQGGNSPLHF
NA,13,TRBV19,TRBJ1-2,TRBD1,TGTGCCAGTAGTGTGACAGGGATGAATGGCTACACCTTC,CASSVTGMNGYTF
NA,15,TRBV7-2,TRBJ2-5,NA,TGTGCCAGCAGCTTAGCTAGCGCGGGTTGGGAGACCCAGTACTTC,CASSLASAGWETQYF
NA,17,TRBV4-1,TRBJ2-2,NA,TGCGCCAGCAGCCCTCAGGGCGGGGTCAGGTACACCGGGGAGCTGTTTTTT,CASSPQGGVRYTGELFF
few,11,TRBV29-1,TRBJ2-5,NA,TGCAGCGTTCAGGGGACGGAGACCCAGTACTTC,CSVQGTETQYF
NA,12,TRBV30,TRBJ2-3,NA,TGTGCCTGGGGCCGGGGGCCGGATACGCAGTATTTT,CAWGRGPDTQYF
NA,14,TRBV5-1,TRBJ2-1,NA,TGCGCCAGCGGCTCGGGCGGAGGAGACAATGAGCAGTTCTTC,CASGSGGGDNEQFF
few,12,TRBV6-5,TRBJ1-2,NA,TGTGCCAGCAGTTGGGGCCGGGATGGCTACACCTTC,CASSWGRDGYTF
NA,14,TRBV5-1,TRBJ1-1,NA,TGCGCCAGCAGCTTGGGCAACCTGAACACTGAAGCTTTCTTT,CASSLGNLNTEAFF
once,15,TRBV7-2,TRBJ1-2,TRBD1,TGTGCCAGCAGCTTGCAAGGGGGCAGAAACTATGGCTACACCTTC,CASSLQGGRNYGYTF
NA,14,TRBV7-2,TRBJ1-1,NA,TGTGCCAGCAGGGAATCGACAGGGAACACTGAAGCTTTCTTT,CASRESTGNTEAFF
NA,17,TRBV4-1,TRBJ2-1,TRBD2,TGCGCCAGCAGCCCCGTGAGACTAGCGGGGACCTACAATGAGCAGTTCTTC,CASSPVRLAGTYNEQFF
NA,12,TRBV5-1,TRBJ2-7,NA,TGCGCCAGCAGCCCCCAGGGCGACGAGCAGTACTTC,CASSPQGDEQYF
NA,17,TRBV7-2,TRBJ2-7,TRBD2,TGTGCCAGCAGCCAAAAATTTAGCGGGGGGCTCTCCTACGAGCAGTACTTC,CASSQKFSGGLSYEQYF
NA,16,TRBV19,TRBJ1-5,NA,TGTGCCAGTAGTATTTCGACGGGGGCGAGCAATCAGCCCCAGCATTTT,CASSISTGASNQPQHF
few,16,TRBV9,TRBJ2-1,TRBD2,TGTGCCAGCAGCGTTGCGACTAGCGGGGGGCCGGGTGAGCAGTTCTTC,CASSVATSGGPGEQFF
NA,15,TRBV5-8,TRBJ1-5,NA,TGTGCCAGCAGCCTGGGGGGGGATCGTGGTCAGCCCCAGCATTTT,CASSLGGDRGQPQHF
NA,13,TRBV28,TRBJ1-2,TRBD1,TGTGCCAGCAGTTTATACAGGGGACGCGGCTACACCTTC,CASSLYRGRGYTF
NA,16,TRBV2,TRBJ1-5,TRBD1,TGTGCCAGCAGTCTTCCGGGACAGGGGATTTTTCAGCCCCAGCATTTT,CASSLPGQGIFQPQHF
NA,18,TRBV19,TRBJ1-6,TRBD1,TGTGCCAGTAGGGAAACCGGGACAGCTAGCTCCTATAATTCACCCCTCCACTTT,CASRETGTASSYNSPLHF
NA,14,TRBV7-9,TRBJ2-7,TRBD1,TGTGCCAGCAGCCGCGGGACAGGGCCCTACGAGCAGTACTTC,CASSRGTGPYEQYF
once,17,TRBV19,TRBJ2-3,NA,TGTGCCAGTAGTATAGAGGGGCCGGGCATAGGCACAGATACGCAGTATTTT,CASSIEGPGIGTDTQYF